The 5 T cell receptor beta chains below come from one sample, sequenced in a study of T cell responses to AZD1222 COVID-19 vaccine. Here immunoSEQ multiplex PCR was the method, and the copy in TCRdb shows in-frame clones only, minus some. The sample includes 130,000 or so clones, roughly 87% of them seen just once. The specimen was peripheral blood, collected 28 days after the second AZD1222 dose. The receptors were sampled from an adult who received the AZD1222 COVID-19 vaccine.

This rearrangement joins TRBV19 to TRBJ1-4; D is undetermined. CDR1 is LNHDA, CDR2 SQIVND, per germline (reference sequence). The V end lost 3 bases, the J end lost 10 bases, and 18 bases lay between the germline ends. The CDR3 contains 15 residues. CDR3 region: CASSINGRLNRKLFF. The CDR3 coding sequence is TGTGCCAGTAGTATTAACGGTCGACTAAATCGAAAACTGTTTTTT.

This chain's CDR3 is CAGRRGPSGNTIYF. The CDR3 nucleotides read TGTGCCGGACGGAGGGGGCCGAGCGGAAACACCATATATTTT. The chain has TRBV7-9 and TRBJ1-3, with 7 bases matching TRBD1. Germline assignment: CDR1 SEHNR and CDR2 FQNEAQ (reference sequence). After removal of 11 bases from V and 4 bases from J, the junction contained 11 bases not matched to a gene. The CDR3 is 14 residues long.

The chain carries TRBV7-3 and TRBJ1-1; TRBD1 is a possible D gene (5 bases). Deletions cut 3 bases from V and 5 bases from J, with 13 bases between. CDR1 and CDR2 from the germline V gene are SGHTA and FQGTGA. CDR3 length: 14 residues. The CDR3 region is CASSFGAGGTEAFF. The CDR3 nucleotides read TGTGCCAGCAGCTTCGGGGCCGGGGGGACTGAAGCTTTCTTT.

The CDR3 bases are TGTGCCAGCTCACCAAACCCGCGACAGGGTATAGCCACTGAAGCTTTCTTT. Its protein product is CASSPNPRQGIATEAFF. The chain uses TRBV18 and TRBJ1-1; 7 bases match TRBD1. Trimming at V came to 2 bases and at J to 4 bases, leaving 13 bases not matched to a gene. The CDR3 is 17 amino acids. Germline CDR1 and CDR2: KGHSH and LQKENI.

The V and J genes are TRBV5-1 and TRBJ1-1; D is possibly TRBD1 (5 bases). V was cut by 1 base and J by 1 base, with 11 bases left in between. The length of the CDR3 is 15 residues. CDR1 SGHRS and CDR2 YFSETQ come from the germline V gene. The CDR3 nucleotides read TGCGCCAGCAGCTTGCAGGGATGGGAGAACACTGAAGCTTTCTTT. As protein: CASSLQGWENTEAFF.